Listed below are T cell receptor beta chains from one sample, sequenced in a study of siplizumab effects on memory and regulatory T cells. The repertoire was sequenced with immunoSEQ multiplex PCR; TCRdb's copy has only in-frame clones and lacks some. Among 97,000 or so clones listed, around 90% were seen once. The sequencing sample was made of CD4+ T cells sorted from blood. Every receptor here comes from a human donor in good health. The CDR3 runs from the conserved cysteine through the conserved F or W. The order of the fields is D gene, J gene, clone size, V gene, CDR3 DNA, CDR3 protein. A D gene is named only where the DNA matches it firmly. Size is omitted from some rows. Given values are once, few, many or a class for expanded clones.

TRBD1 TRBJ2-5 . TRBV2 TGTGCCAGCCCCATGACAGGGGGCAAGGAGACCCAGTACTTC CASPMTGGKETQYF
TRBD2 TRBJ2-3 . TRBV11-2 TGTGCCAGCAGCCCATCTGCGGGAGTTGCAGATACGCAGTATTTT CASSPSAGVADTQYF
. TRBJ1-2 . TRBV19 TGTGCCAGTAGTATCATCGGAACTAACTATGGCTACACCTTC CASSIIGTNYGYTF
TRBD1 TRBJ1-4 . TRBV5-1 TGCGCCAGCAGCCAGGACAGGGGGCAAAGAGAAAAACTGTTTTTT CASSQDRGQREKLFF
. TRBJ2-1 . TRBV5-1 TGCGCCAGCAGCTACCAGCGGAGCAACAATGAGCAGTTCTTC CASSYQRSNNEQFF
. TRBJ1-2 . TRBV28 TGTGCCAGCAGTTCGACAGGTCCGAACTATGGCTACACCTTC CASSSTGPNYGYTF
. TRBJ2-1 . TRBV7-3 TGTGCCAGCAGCACGCGGACGAACAATGAGCAGTTCTTC CASSTRTNNEQFF
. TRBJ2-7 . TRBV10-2 TGCGCCAGCAGTGAGCGTCGGACGGGTTCCTACGAGCAGTACTTC CASSERRTGSYEQYF
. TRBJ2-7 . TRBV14 TGTGCCAGCAGCTCTACATTTGTCTACGAGCAGTACTTC CASSSTFVYEQYF
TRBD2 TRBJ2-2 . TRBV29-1 TGCAGCGTTAAGGAAAGGGGGGCGGGAGGAGGTACCGGGGAGCTGTTTTTT CSVKERGAGGGTGELFF
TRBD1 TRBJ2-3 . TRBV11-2 TGTGCCAGCAGCCTCCGACAGGGGGGTGTGGAAACAGATACGCAGTATTTT CASSLRQGGVETDTQYF
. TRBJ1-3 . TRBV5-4 TGTGCCAGCAGTGAGGGCCAGGGGCGCACGGGAAACACCATATATTTT CASSEGQGRTGNTIYF
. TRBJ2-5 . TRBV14 TGTGCCAGCAGCCAAGGTTTCAGGGGCTTCCAAGAGACCCAGTACTTC CASSQGFRGFQETQYF
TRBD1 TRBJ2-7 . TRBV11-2 TGTGCCAGCAGCTTAGATACGACAGGGGTATTCTACGAGCAGTACTTC CASSLDTTGVFYEQYF
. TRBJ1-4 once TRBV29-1 TGCAGCGCCGCGGGCGGACAGAATGAAAAACTGTTTTTT CSAAGGQNEKLFF